This T cell receptor (beta chain) originates from a study of T cell responses to AZD1222 COVID-19 vaccine. Points on this clone: The antigen is unknown.

Study-level results: Nearly half of unique spike-specific TCRs reportedly avoided B.1.351 and B.1.1.7 mutated regions. Vaccine-associated CD4 TCRs spanned spike, dominant at 160-218 and 743-854. Baseline seropositivity characterized only six or seven AZD1222 recipients. There were repertoire samples only from the period after the peak T cell response.

The V end lost 4 bases, the J end lost 7 bases, and 17 bases lay between the germline ends. CDR1 SGHVS and CDR2 FQNEAQ come from the germline V gene. The CDR3 has 15 amino acids. Using immunoSEQ multiplex PCR, the repertoire was profiled, and TCRdb retains in-frame clones only, with some absent. The sample includes fewer than 250,000 clones, 93% of them seen just once. The chain employs TRBV7-8 and TRBJ1-5; the D gene is possibly TRBD1 (5 bases). This TCR was recovered from an adult in good health. The source was peripheral blood, collected on day 0 of MenACWY control vaccination. In nucleotides, the CDR3 is TGTGCCAGCAGCTCAGATCAGGGCTACCGCCAGCCCCAGCATTTT. It translates to CASSSDQGYRQPQHF.